Below, one T cell receptor (beta chain) is given with its context. Its matching antigen is unknown. The sample belongs to a study of T-cell reconstitution after alpha-beta-depleted transplantation in children. Study findings and constraints: Two months or so post-transplant, alpha-beta T cells reportedly derived from several hundred expanded graft clones. Surviving recipient T cells and thymic progenitors produced the high day-60 TCRbeta diversity seen in some patients.

Germline CDR1 reads SQVTM; CDR2 reads ANQGSEA. The CDR3 is 16 residues long. Germline trimming cut 3 bases from V and 5 bases from J; bases unmatched to any gene: 10. A TCRbeta library incorporating unique molecular identifiers was prepared. MiXCR, applied by TCRdb to the PCR reads, yields one record per CDR3 protein. This sample has about 640,000 distinct CDR3 sequences; under 15% occur once, and the top ten carry approximately 2.1%. This clonotype was sampled from a male patient younger than 18 who had a stem cell transplant for acute myeloid leukemia, so the T cells may come from the graft donor. The sample was PBMCs, mostly from graft donor cells, taken 360 days after TCRalphabeta/CD19-depleted stem cell transplant. The chain uses TRBV29-1 and TRBJ2-7; TRBD2 matches 13 bases. The CDR3 coding sequence is TGCAGCGTTGATTTCCTCGGACTAGCGGGAGCCAACGAGCAGTACTTC. Its protein is CSVDFLGLAGANEQYF.